These T cell receptor beta chains were read from a single sample in a study of OX40 agonist ivuxolimab in advanced cancers. The repertoire was sequenced with immunoSEQ multiplex PCR; TCRdb's copy has only in-frame clones and lacks some. The sample contains about 19,000 clones, less than 90% of which appear only once. This sample comprised CD4+ or CD8+ T cells sorted from blood, obtained in a trial of the OX40 agonist ivuxolimab. The receptors derive from an adult with an advanced solid tumor such as melanoma, head and neck, liver or kidney cancer. CDR3s include the opening cysteine and the closing phenylalanine or tryptophan. The order of the fields is J gene, D gene, V gene, clone size, CDR3 DNA, CDR3 protein. A D gene is named only where the DNA matches it firmly. Where a row states a size, it is once, few, many or the class of an expanded clone; other rows omit it.

j_call: TRBJ2-1; d_call: TRBD2; v_call: TRBV7-8; clone_size: NA; cdr3_nt: TGTGCCAGCAGCTTACTAGCGGGAGTGAATGAGCAGTTCTTC; cdr3_aa: CASSLLAGVNEQFF
j_call: TRBJ2-7; d_call: NA; v_call: TRBV12-1; clone_size: NA; cdr3_nt: TGTGCCAGCAGCCTCCGCGGGAGGGCCTACGAGCAGTACTTC; cdr3_aa: CASSLRGRAYEQYF
j_call: TRBJ1-5; d_call: TRBD1; v_call: TRBV27; clone_size: NA; cdr3_nt: TGTGCCAGCAGCCGACAGGGTAGTCAGCCCCAGCATTTT; cdr3_aa: CASSRQGSQPQHF
j_call: TRBJ1-4; d_call: NA; v_call: TRBV6-6; clone_size: NA; cdr3_nt: TGTGCCAGCAGTACCGACCTGGGCTTTGAAAAACTGTTTTTT; cdr3_aa: CASSTDLGFEKLFF
j_call: TRBJ2-3; d_call: NA; v_call: TRBV20-1; clone_size: NA; cdr3_nt: TGCAGTGCCCCAAGGTGGGATACGCAGTATTTT; cdr3_aa: CSAPRWDTQYF
j_call: TRBJ1-1; d_call: NA; v_call: TRBV7-9; clone_size: NA; cdr3_nt: TGTGCCAGCAGCTTCCCCCCCGGGATGAACACTGAAGCTTTCTTT; cdr3_aa: CASSFPPGMNTEAFF
j_call: TRBJ2-7; d_call: NA; v_call: TRBV6-1; clone_size: once; cdr3_nt: TGTGCCAGCAGTGAAGTTGGGACCCCAACCTACGAGCAGTACTTC; cdr3_aa: CASSEVGTPTYEQYF
j_call: TRBJ2-3; d_call: NA; v_call: TRBV18; clone_size: once; cdr3_nt: TGTGCCAGCTCACCACCAGCGTCTGATACGCAGTATTTT; cdr3_aa: CASSPPASDTQYF
j_call: TRBJ1-1; d_call: TRBD1; v_call: TRBV5-6; clone_size: NA; cdr3_nt: TGTGCCAGCAGCAAGGACAGGGACGGGAATACTGAAGCTTTCTTT; cdr3_aa: CASSKDRDGNTEAFF
j_call: TRBJ1-2; d_call: NA; v_call: TRBV29-1; clone_size: once; cdr3_nt: TGCAGCGTTGACGGCCAGGGGATTAATGGCTACACCTTC; cdr3_aa: CSVDGQGINGYTF
j_call: TRBJ2-5; d_call: NA; v_call: TRBV4-1; clone_size: NA; cdr3_nt: TGCGCCAGCAGCCAAAGCAGAGCTTACCAAGAGACCCAGTACTTC; cdr3_aa: CASSQSRAYQETQYF
j_call: TRBJ2-7; d_call: NA; v_call: TRBV28; clone_size: NA; cdr3_nt: TGTGCCAGCACGCAGCTGAGCTCCTACGAGCAGTACTTC; cdr3_aa: CASTQLSSYEQYF
j_call: TRBJ2-1; d_call: NA; v_call: TRBV13; clone_size: NA; cdr3_nt: TGTGCCAGCAGCGCGTTAAACAATGAGCAGTTCTTC; cdr3_aa: CASSALNNEQFF
j_call: TRBJ2-1; d_call: TRBD2; v_call: TRBV2; clone_size: hyperexpanded; cdr3_nt: TGTGCCAGCAGTGACCAGCGGGGGTACAATGAGCAGTTCTTC; cdr3_aa: CASSDQRGYNEQFF
j_call: TRBJ2-7; d_call: NA; v_call: TRBV7-2; clone_size: NA; cdr3_nt: TGTGCCAGCAGCGGATCGGGACTGGGCCTATCGGAGCAGTACTTC; cdr3_aa: CASSGSGLGLSEQYF
j_call: TRBJ1-5; d_call: NA; v_call: TRBV7-9; clone_size: few; cdr3_nt: TGTGCCAGCAGCTTTGCAGGGGATCAGCCCCAGCATTTT; cdr3_aa: CASSFAGDQPQHF
j_call: TRBJ2-3; d_call: NA; v_call: TRBV27; clone_size: NA; cdr3_nt: TGTGCCAGCAGTTCGCCCTCCTGGACAGCGACTGACCGGCGGGAGTCAGATACGCAGTATTTT; cdr3_aa: CASSSPSWTATDRRESDTQYF
j_call: TRBJ2-7; d_call: NA; v_call: TRBV11-2; clone_size: once; cdr3_nt: TGTGCCAGCGGAAGAGAGGTTCCCTACGAGCAGTACTTC; cdr3_aa: CASGREVPYEQYF
j_call: TRBJ2-7; d_call: TRBD2; v_call: TRBV27; clone_size: NA; cdr3_nt: TGTGCCAGCCAGCTAGCGGGAGGCTCCTACGAGCAGTACTTC; cdr3_aa: CASQLAGGSYEQYF
j_call: TRBJ1-5; d_call: TRBD1; v_call: TRBV7-8; clone_size: NA; cdr3_nt: TGTGCCAGCAGCTTCCGGACAGGGGGCTTAGAGAATCAGCCCCAGCATTTT; cdr3_aa: CASSFRTGGLENQPQHF
j_call: TRBJ2-5; d_call: NA; v_call: TRBV6-1; clone_size: NA; cdr3_nt: TGTGCCAGCAGTGAAGGTGGGTCAGTATCACAAGAGACCCAGTACTTC; cdr3_aa: CASSEGGSVSQETQYF
j_call: TRBJ2-7; d_call: NA; v_call: TRBV6-6; clone_size: NA; cdr3_nt: TGTGCCAGCAGCCCCACGGTCTACGAGCAGTACTTC; cdr3_aa: CASSPTVYEQYF
j_call: TRBJ2-7; d_call: NA; v_call: TRBV4-1; clone_size: NA; cdr3_nt: TGCGCCAGCAGCCATGCAGGGTTGTCGGGCTCCTACGAGCAGTACTTC; cdr3_aa: CASSHAGLSGSYEQYF
j_call: TRBJ1-5; d_call: NA; v_call: TRBV4-3; clone_size: NA; cdr3_nt: TGCGCCAGCAGCCAATGGTCCGGGGGCAATCAGCCCCAGCATTTT; cdr3_aa: CASSQWSGGNQPQHF
j_call: TRBJ1-3; d_call: NA; v_call: TRBV28; clone_size: NA; cdr3_nt: TGTGCCAGCAGCCCCCGGGTCTACAACACCATATATTTT; cdr3_aa: CASSPRVYNTIYF
j_call: TRBJ2-7; d_call: NA; v_call: TRBV5-6; clone_size: once; cdr3_nt: TGTGCCAGCAGCTTGACGCAGTCTGGACCCTACGAGCAGTACTTC; cdr3_aa: CASSLTQSGPYEQYF
j_call: TRBJ2-1; d_call: TRBD2; v_call: TRBV28; clone_size: NA; cdr3_nt: TGTGCCAGCAGGAAGCGGGAGGGCCACAATGAGCAGTTCTTC; cdr3_aa: CASRKREGHNEQFF
j_call: TRBJ2-3; d_call: NA; v_call: TRBV28; clone_size: NA; cdr3_nt: TGTGCCAGCAGTTTTTTAGCGGGCACAGATACGCAGTATTTT; cdr3_aa: CASSFLAGTDTQYF
j_call: TRBJ2-5; d_call: TRBD1; v_call: TRBV19; clone_size: few; cdr3_nt: TGTGCCAGTAGTATAGAGAGGCGGACAGGGGCAGAGACCCAGTACTTC; cdr3_aa: CASSIERRTGAETQYF
j_call: TRBJ2-7; d_call: NA; v_call: TRBV4-1; clone_size: NA; cdr3_nt: TGCGCCAGCAGCCTAACAGGGTCCGAGCAGTACTTC; cdr3_aa: CASSLTGSEQYF
j_call: TRBJ2-7; d_call: NA; v_call: TRBV19; clone_size: few; cdr3_nt: TGTGCCAGTAGTAACGGGTTGGTATACGAGCAGTACTTC; cdr3_aa: CASSNGLVYEQYF
j_call: TRBJ1-5; d_call: NA; v_call: TRBV11-2; clone_size: NA; cdr3_nt: TGTGCCAGCAGCTCTGGGGGGGTAAATCAGCCCCAGCATTTT; cdr3_aa: CASSSGGVNQPQHF
j_call: TRBJ2-2; d_call: NA; v_call: TRBV7-9; clone_size: medium-sized; cdr3_nt: TGTGCCAGCAGCTTAGCGGTCGCAGGTATCAACCCGAACACCGGGGAGCTGTTTTTT; cdr3_aa: CASSLAVAGINPNTGELFF
j_call: TRBJ2-1; d_call: TRBD2; v_call: TRBV4-2; clone_size: NA; cdr3_nt: TGTGCCAGCAGCCATCCTCTGCGGCTAGCGGGAGTAGGGGAGCAGTTCTTC; cdr3_aa: CASSHPLRLAGVGEQFF
j_call: TRBJ2-1; d_call: TRBD2; v_call: TRBV7-6; clone_size: few; cdr3_nt: TGTGCCAGCAGCTTAGTGGCGACTAGCCGCCATGAGCAGTTCTTC; cdr3_aa: CASSLVATSRHEQFF
j_call: TRBJ1-6; d_call: NA; v_call: TRBV7-9; clone_size: NA; cdr3_nt: TGTGCCAGCAGCCCTGCGGGGGTGGGATATAATTCACCCCTCCACTTT; cdr3_aa: CASSPAGVGYNSPLHF
j_call: TRBJ2-3; d_call: NA; v_call: TRBV6-5; clone_size: NA; cdr3_nt: TGTGCCAGTGAGGCCGGGGGCACAGATACGCAGTATTTT; cdr3_aa: CASEAGGTDTQYF
j_call: TRBJ2-1; d_call: NA; v_call: TRBV27; clone_size: NA; cdr3_nt: TGTGCCAGCAGTTTAGGGTGGGAGCTCGGTAATGAGCAGTTCTTC; cdr3_aa: CASSLGWELGNEQFF
j_call: TRBJ2-7; d_call: NA; v_call: TRBV10-3; clone_size: NA; cdr3_nt: TGTGCCATACAGCAGACCACAGGAACCTACGAGCAGTACTTC; cdr3_aa: CAIQQTTGTYEQYF
j_call: TRBJ2-3; d_call: NA; v_call: TRBV27; clone_size: NA; cdr3_nt: TGTGCCAGCAGTCCCTGGACGACAGATACGCAGTATTTT; cdr3_aa: CASSPWTTDTQYF
j_call: TRBJ1-6; d_call: TRBD1; v_call: TRBV7-9; clone_size: NA; cdr3_nt: TGTGCCAGCGGCCGGGACAGGGATTCACCCCTCCACTTT; cdr3_aa: CASGRDRDSPLHF
j_call: TRBJ2-3; d_call: NA; v_call: TRBV7-2; clone_size: NA; cdr3_nt: TGTGCCAGCAGCTTTAAAGCGGGCCCCACAGATACGCAGTATTTT; cdr3_aa: CASSFKAGPTDTQYF
j_call: TRBJ1-2; d_call: NA; v_call: TRBV19; clone_size: NA; cdr3_nt: TGTGCCAGTAGTCCCAGCCGGGATTATGGCTACACCTTC; cdr3_aa: CASSPSRDYGYTF
j_call: TRBJ1-1; d_call: NA; v_call: TRBV19; clone_size: NA; cdr3_nt: TGTGCCAGTAGTATGTGGGGGGAGGCTGAAGCTTTCTTT; cdr3_aa: CASSMWGEAEAFF
j_call: TRBJ2-7; d_call: TRBD2; v_call: TRBV19; clone_size: NA; cdr3_nt: TGTGCCAGTAGTTTCGCGGGAGGGCCCTCCTACGAGCAGTACTTC; cdr3_aa: CASSFAGGPSYEQYF
j_call: TRBJ2-3; d_call: TRBD2; v_call: TRBV5-1; clone_size: NA; cdr3_nt: TGCGCCAGCAGAGGACTAGCGGGTAGCACAGATACGCAGTATTTT; cdr3_aa: CASRGLAGSTDTQYF
j_call: TRBJ1-5; d_call: NA; v_call: TRBV7-8; clone_size: NA; cdr3_nt: TGTGCCAGCAGCTTAGTTGAAGGGCTGGGGGCCCAGCATTTT; cdr3_aa: CASSLVEGLGAQHF
j_call: TRBJ2-1; d_call: TRBD2; v_call: TRBV27; clone_size: once; cdr3_nt: TGTGCCAGCAGCTCTAGCGGGAGGGCGGATGAGCAGTTCTTC; cdr3_aa: CASSSSGRADEQFF
j_call: TRBJ2-7; d_call: NA; v_call: TRBV2; clone_size: NA; cdr3_nt: TGTGCCAGATCCTCCGGGACAAGGGGACGGGAGCAGTACTTC; cdr3_aa: CARSSGTRGREQYF